The T cell receptor (beta chain) under discussion was sequenced for a study of T cells in Graves' hyperthyroidism and ophthalmopathy (dated by TCRdb to between 2017 and 2020). General notes on the study: Peripheral blood was sampled at the time of initial diagnosis, prior to any treatment. To identify distinguishing TCR V-J signatures, a discovery cohort of 90 to 100 patients was used, comprising 40 to 45 with Graves' ophthalmopathy and 57 with stable Graves' hyperthyroidism. Prospective prediction of ophthalmopathy was tested in an independent validation cohort of approximately 19 hyperthyroidism patients and 17 patients who later progressed to ophthalmopathy. The 95 to 100 discovery patients were divided at random into training and test sets in a 7:3 ratio. Thyroid tissue and blood T-cell repertoires from about six Graves' hyperthyroidism patients were also compared in the study. After sampling, hyperthyroidism patients received methimazole starting at 30 mg daily, and ophthalmopathy patients received high-dose intravenous methylprednisolone. The paper describes TCR Vbeta CDR3 sequencing of roughly 130 peripheral blood samples, made up of 40 to 45 ophthalmopathy patients, roughly 75 hyperthyroidism patients and 17 progressor patients.

Study-level results and caveats: Most expanded thyroid clonotypes (frequency above 0.001) were also detected in blood, a finding suggesting that blood repertoires may reflect thyroid immune responses. Sample size was not statistically predetermined, and blinding of investigators to group allocation was not performed. In cross-validation, a model built on a 13 V-J signature told ophthalmopathy apart from stable hyperthyroidism with 87.88% sensitivity and roughly 81% specificity, and in testing the same model reached 80%/75%. During validation, the model predicted progression to ophthalmopathy a median of approximately 7 months ahead of onset, with around 65% sensitivity and roughly 72% specificity.

According to the germline V gene, CDR1 reads SGHTA and CDR2 reads FQGNSA. CDR3 length: 15 amino acids, cysteine to phenylalanine. Of all the DNA, just the CDR3 is kept, 45 bases in frame from base 1. A distance of 11 bases separates the germline ends of V and J, which lose 0 bases and 2 bases respectively. This clonotype was detected ten times or more. Its antigen has not been determined. Per-base qualities were not stored, and no clone one base away is much larger. The TCR beta CDR3 regions were amplified from RNA transcripts. A first-round RT-PCR of the TCR CDR3 used the HTBI primer set with the Qiagen OneStep RT-PCR kit. Libraries were constructed in a second round of multiplex PCR, after which size selection and purification were carried out. Libraries were sequenced paired-end with 100 bp reads on an Illumina HiSeq2000. Per the source publication's procedure: SOAPnuke was used to process the raw data, throwing out any read that contained adapters or uncalled bases, had a mean Phred below 15, or lacked an exact constant-primer or identifier match. High-quality paired reads were merged using COPE v1.2.5, and each unique nucleotide sequence was defined as a clonotype. MiTCR v1.1 was used to align the clonotypes against IMGT TRBV, TRBD and TRBJ reference segments. Only V-J combinations with frequency above 0.0001, covering 99% to 99.2% of repertoires, were analysed. A TCS score was defined as the ratio between F50 (clonal expansion) and ExV (chaos), using BLOSUM62-based TCRdist between CDR3 peptides within each V-J. Welch's t-statistics and random forest reduced several hundred V-J features to about 12, which were used in a naive Bayes classifier (R e1071). Using fastp trimming at Q25 and MiXCR clonotype assembly, TCRdb reanalyzed the public sequencing data and kept in-frame beta chains. All rows with the same CDR3 protein become a single entry with the most common DNA and genes. Here the V and J calls rest on TCRdb's processing, not on the authors' analysis. The sample yields a few hundred thousand distinct CDR3 sequences; about a sixth were counted once. Less than 3.5% of the sample is taken by the ten largest.

Ophthalmopathy patients had moderately to severely active disease, Clinical Activity Score of at least 3, NOSPECS grade of at least 4, and duration under 3 months. Patients with uncontrolled infections, other autoimmune diseases, pregnancy or lactation were excluded. Clinical symptoms, serum thyroxine and TRAb, thyroid ultrasound, and orbital computed tomography formed the basis for the diagnoses. Ficoll-Paque density gradient centrifugation was used to isolate PBMCs from 9.5 to 10 ml of fresh peripheral blood. Trizol reagent was used to extract total RNA, and RNA quality was then checked on an Agilent 2100 Bioanalyzer.

Specimen: blood. The clonotype was recovered from a woman in her thirties or forties with Graves' ophthalmopathy. The sequence is built from TRBV7-2 and TRBJ2-7, with the D gene call left open. For the CDR3, the sequence is CASSLAPASPYEQYF. The DNA is as follows: TGTGCCAGCAGCTTAGCTCCCGCTAGTCCCTACGAGCAGTACTTC.